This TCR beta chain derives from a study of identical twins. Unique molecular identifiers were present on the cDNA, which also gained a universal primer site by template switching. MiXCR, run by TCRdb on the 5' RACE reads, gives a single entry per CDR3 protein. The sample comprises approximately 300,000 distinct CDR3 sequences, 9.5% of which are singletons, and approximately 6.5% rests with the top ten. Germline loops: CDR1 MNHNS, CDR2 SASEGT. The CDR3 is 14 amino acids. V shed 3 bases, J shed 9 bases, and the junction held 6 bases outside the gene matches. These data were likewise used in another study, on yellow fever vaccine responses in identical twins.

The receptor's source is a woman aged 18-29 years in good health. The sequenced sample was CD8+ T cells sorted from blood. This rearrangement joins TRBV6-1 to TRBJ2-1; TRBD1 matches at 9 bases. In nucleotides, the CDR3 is TGTGCCAGCAGTGATTCACCGGGACAGGGTGAGCAGTTCTTC. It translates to CASSDSPGQGEQFF.